The next 12 T cell receptor beta chains were all read from a single sample in a study of blood T cell repertoires in COVID-19. Profiling relied on immunoSEQ multiplex PCR, and the TCRdb table lists in-frame clones only, not all of them. Here the sample spans approximately 150,000 clones, around 80% being singletons. Sequencing was carried out using PBMCs or T cells enriched from blood (not recorded which). The source of these receptors is a woman aged 45-65 years who had recovered from COVID-19.

The V gene is TRBV3-1 (or the pseudogene TRBV3-2), the J gene TRBJ1-2, with TRBD1 identical over 8 bases. V lost 4 bases, J lost 8 bases, and 6 bases stayed unmatched. In germline, CDR1 is LGHDT, CDR2 YNNKEL (reference sequence). The CDR3 consists of 13 residues. In nucleotides, the CDR3 is TGTGCCAGCAGCCGCACAGGGGGTTGGGGCTACACCTTC. Translated, it gives CASSRTGGWGYTF.

V gene TRBV5-1 combines with J gene TRBJ2-7; no definite D call. Germline CDR1 reads SGHRS; CDR2 reads YFSETQ. V was pared by 1 base and J by 6 bases, with 8 bases between. This CDR3 has 12 amino acids. CDR3 in amino acids: CASSLNSREQYF. In DNA form, the CDR3 reads TGCGCCAGCAGCTTGAATAGTCGCGAGCAGTACTTC.

This clone has at least ten counts. The chain is built from TRBV5-1 and TRBJ1-5; 7 positions agree with TRBD1. CDR3 length: 15 amino acids. After removal of 2 bases from V and 5 bases from J, the junction contained 7 bases not matched to a gene. Germline V lookup: CDR1 SGHRS, CDR2 YFSETQ. CDR3 protein: CASSFSGTEDQPQHF. The CDR3 coding sequence is TGCGCCAGCAGCTTTTCCGGGACAGAGGATCAGCCCCAGCATTTT.

The chain couples TRBV11-2 to TRBJ2-7; 7 bases are a match to TRBD1. The CDR3 covers 14 residues. Germline loops: CDR1 SGHAT, CDR2 FQNNGV. J gave up 1 base and V 4 bases, and 4 bases lay outside the gene matches. The CDR3 here is CASSSGTASYEQYF. The CDR3 bases are TGTGCCAGCAGCTCCGGGACAGCTTCCTACGAGCAGTACTTC.

The chain recombines TRBV27 with TRBJ2-2; 9 nucleotides line up with TRBD2. CDR1 MNHEY and CDR2 SMNVEV come from the germline V gene (reference sequence). The V gene end was trimmed by 8 bases and the J gene end by 1 base; junction bases not matched to a gene: 11. The CDR3 runs to 17 residues. The CDR3 here is CASGIHGLALNTGELFF. CDR3 in DNA: TGTGCCAGCGGGATCCACGGACTAGCGTTGAACACCGGGGAGCTGTTTTTT.

The chain employs TRBV1 and TRBJ2-1; the D segment call TRBD2 is taken from the table without a DNA check. TRBV1 counts as a pseudogene. CDR3 length equals 18 residues. CDR3 sequence (DNA): TGCACCAGCAGCCAAGTTGTTAGCGGGGGTAAAAGATGCAATGAGCAGTTCTTC. Its translation is CTSSQVVSGGKRCNEQFF.

DNA for the CDR3: TGCGCCAGCAGGCTACAGGGGGCTTCCTACAATGAGCAGTTCTTC. Its protein is CASRLQGASYNEQFF. The genes are TRBV4-3 and TRBJ2-1, with 9 nucleotides matching TRBD1. The V segment lost 6 bases and the J segment 1 base; nucleotides outside the gene matches: 4. CDR3 length: 15 amino acids. The V gene's germline CDR1 is LGHNA and CDR2 YSLEER.

The J gene is TRBJ1-2, the V gene TRBV9; no clear D gene. V lost 7 bases and J lost 3, with 25 bases in between. Per germline, CDR1 SGDLS and CDR2 YYNGEE. This CDR3 is built from 17 residues. DNA for the CDR3: TGTGCCAGCTCCGCCGAGCCGCGTTACTTAATTCACTATGGCTACACCTTC. This encodes CASSAEPRYLIHYGYTF. The complete variable domain, with remaining parts taken from reference TRBV9 and TRBJ1-2, reads DSGVTQTPKHLITATGQRVTLRCSPRSGDLSVYWYQQSLDQGLQFLIQYYNGEERAKGNILERFSAQQFPDLHSELNLSSLELGDSALYFCASSAEPRYLIHYGYTFGSGTRLTVV.

This clone was detected only once. This chain links TRBV12-3 or TRBV12-4 with TRBJ1-2; possibly TRBD1 for D (5 bases). The CDR3 covers 13 residues. V lost 4 bases and J lost 7, with 13 bases in between. CDR3 sequence: CASSYAGQVGYTF. The CDR3 DNA reads TGTGCCAGCAGTTACGCCGGACAAGTTGGCTACACCTTC.

The chain combines TRBV28 with TRBJ1-1; unclear D gene. The CDR3 is 13 residues long. The germline V gene encodes CDR1 MDHEN and CDR2 SYDVKM. V was cut by 4 bases and J by 2 bases, with 8 bases left in between. CDR3 nucleotides: TGTGCCAGCAGTTCCCCCCCAAACACTGAAGCTTTCTTT. Protein product: CASSSPPNTEAFF. Filled out from reference TRBV28 and TRBJ1-1, the complete variable domain reads DVKVTQSSRYLVKRTGEKVFLECVQDMDHENMFWYRQDPGLGLRLIYFSYDVKMKEKGDIPEGYSVSREKKERFSLILESASTNQTSMYLCASSSPPNTEAFFGQGTRLTVV.

V is TRBV29-1 and J is TRBJ2-1, with D uncertain. V was pared by 5 bases and J by 4 bases, with 12 bases between. The CDR3 runs to 13 residues. Germline loops: CDR1 SQVTM, CDR2 ANQGSEA. The CDR3 loop is CSVRGLLYNEQFF. The CDR3 nucleotides are TGCAGCGTTAGAGGCCTCTTATACAATGAGCAGTTCTTC.

Only a few counts were recorded for this clone. The CDR3 DNA sequence: TGTGCCAGCAGCCCCCGCCTGACAGGGCATCAGCCCCAGCATTTT. This translates into CASSPRLTGHQPQHF. The genes are TRBV4-2 and TRBJ1-5; TRBD1 matches at 7 bases. V lost 4 bases, J lost 5 bases, and 8 bases stayed unmatched. Germline CDR1 and CDR2: LGHNA and YNFKEQ. The CDR3 totals 15 residues.